This T cell receptor (beta chain) originates from a study of blood T cell repertoires in COVID-19. A note on this clone: This specimen includes other DNA sequences encoding the same CDR3.

Per the germline V gene, CDR1 is LGHDT and CDR2 is YNNKEL (reference sequence). The CDR3 loop spans 14 amino acids. Trimming cost V 4 bases and J 8 bases; bases outside gene matches: 7. The table came from immunoSEQ multiplex PCR; TCRdb's copy has only in-frame clones and leaves some out. Of approximately 190,000 clones in the sample, approximately 84% were seen once. The rearrangement joins TRBV3-1 (or the pseudogene TRBV3-2) to TRBJ1-2, with 10 bases fitting TRBD1. The sequence derives from a man between 35 and 55 years old who had recovered from COVID-19. The sample taken for sequencing was PBMCs or T cells enriched from blood (not recorded which). CDR3 protein: CASSRPGTGVGYTF. The CDR3 DNA follows: TGTGCCAGCAGCCGCCCCGGGACAGGGGTAGGCTACACCTTC.